The T cell receptor (beta chain) under discussion was sequenced for a study of shared clonotypes between healthy human individuals. Overall study results and limits: Clonotype sharing among donors was thought likely to change with sequencing depth.

Sequencing used immunoSEQ multiplex PCR; TCRdb keeps in-frame clones, though not all of them. The table records about 490,000 clones, approximately 84% of them present only once. The CDR3 runs 16 residues. V lost 6 bases to trimming and J lost 0 bases; unmatched junction nucleotides: 9. The V gene's germline CDR1 is SNHLY and CDR2 FYNNEI. The healthy adult donors were HIV-negative and reported no recent acute infections or vaccinations. Comment on this clone: Its antigen is currently unknown.

The sequence was obtained from a woman in her thirties or forties in good health. Some clones in this sample may be carry-over from other donors' samples. Sequenced input: PBMCs. The chain links TRBV2 to TRBJ2-7, with 9 bases matching TRBD2. The CDR3 DNA reads as TGTGCCAGCAGAGTTGTCTATAGCGGGAGCTCCTACGAGCAGTACTTC. As protein: CASRVVYSGSSYEQYF.